This T cell receptor (beta chain) was obtained from a study of low-dose radiotherapy and immunotherapy resistance in tumors. Study details: Aspirin was administered orally at 300 mg daily for four cycles, commencing on cycle 1 day 1.

Time point meaning: after trial treatment. Specified treatment: LDRT plus nivolumab, ipilimumab, low-dose cyclophosphamide and aspirin (RACIN trial). Deletions cut 4 bases from V and 7 bases from J, with 21 bases between. The CDR3 is 16 residues long. Looked up from germline, CDR1 is SGHKS and CDR2 is YYEKEE (reference sequence). In this sample, this clonotype turned up many times. With TRAV- and TRBV-specific primers, first-strand cDNA was made, covering the alpha and beta chains. It was with a constant-region primer and a V-primer adapter that TCRs were amplified over 20 PCR cycles. One entry per CDR3 protein, called by TCRdb with MiXCR from the reads. The profile shows about 30,000 distinct CDR3 sequences, about half of them singletons.

The V call is TRBV5-5, the J call TRBJ2-1; the D call may be TRBD1 or TRBD2 (6 bases each). Sequencing used PBMCs, obtained after low-dose radiotherapy plus immunotherapy. The clonotype comes from a male donor with gallbladder cancer. The CDR3 protein is CASSTRGRGGGNEQFF. CDR3 nucleotide sequence: TGTGCCAGCAGCACCCGGGGGCGGGGCGGAGGGAATGAGCAGTTCTTC.